One sample yielded the 15 T cell receptor beta chains listed below, sequenced in a study of T cell responses to AZD1222 COVID-19 vaccine. Using immunoSEQ multiplex PCR, the repertoire was profiled, and TCRdb retains in-frame clones only, with some absent. Among more than 110,000 clones listed, approximately 90% were seen once. The sequencing used peripheral blood, collected on day 0 of AZD1222 vaccination. These receptors were taken from an adult in good health.

V is TRBV7-9 and J is TRBJ1-1; D not certain. The germline V gene has CDR1 SEHNR and CDR2 FQNEAQ (reference sequence). CDR3 length: 15 residues. V shed 2 bases and J shed 5 bases, with 15 bases lying between them. The DNA of the CDR3 is TGTGCCAGCAGCTTATTTGGTTCGGGGATTACTGAAGCTTTCTTT. Translating gives CASSLFGSGITEAFF.

The chain links TRBV7-9 to TRBJ1-6; TRBD1 is a possible D gene (6 bases). Looked up from germline, CDR1 is SEHNR and CDR2 is FQNEAQ (reference sequence). Between the trimmed V and J ends, which lost 4 bases and 6 bases, there was a span of 13 bases. CDR3 length: 15 residues. CDR3 DNA: TGTGCCAGCAGCTCCCGGACAGTGTTTAATTCACCCCTCCACTTT. Protein product: CASSSRTVFNSPLHF.

The chain couples TRBV6-5 to TRBJ2-2; perhaps D is TRBD1 or TRBD2 (5 bases each). Germline V gives CDR1 MNHEY, CDR2 SVGAGI. Trimming removed 6 bases from V and 4 bases from J, with 15 bases in between. CDR3 length: 15 amino acids. The CDR3, as DNA: TGTGCCAGCAGGGGGGATTTCGGAGTCACCGGGGAGCTGTTTTTT. It yields the protein CASRGDFGVTGELFF.

The chain links TRBV27 to TRBJ1-6; 8 bases fit TRBD1. Germline lookup yields CDR1 MNHEY and CDR2 SMNVEV (reference sequence). V was pared by 3 bases and J by 9 bases, with 10 bases of the junction left unmatched. The length of the CDR3 is 16 residues. The DNA for the CDR3 is TGTGCCAGCAGTTTCACAACAGGGGGAGGTTCTTCACCCCTCCACTTT. Protein product: CASSFTTGGGSSPLHF.

In its sample, this clone was seen once. The V and J genes are TRBV12-3 or TRBV12-4 and TRBJ2-2; D is uncertain. The CDR3 is made up of 13 amino acids. V dropped 3 bases and J dropped 4 bases, with 6 bases sitting between them. This CDR3 is CASSFSPTGELFF. Here the CDR3 DNA reads TGTGCCAGCAGTTTTTCTCCCACCGGGGAGCTGTTTTTT.

V gene TRBV4-1 combines with J gene TRBJ2-7; a weak D match, TRBD1 (5 bases). The length of the CDR3 is 14 residues. Germline CDR1 is MGHRA and CDR2 is YSYEKL. V was pared by 2 bases and J by 3 bases, with 11 bases between. The CDR3, as DNA: TGCGCCAGCAGCCAATTCCAGGGCCTCTACGAGCAGTACTTC. Translation gives CASSQFQGLYEQYF.

This clone was picked up one time. The genes are TRBV7-9 and TRBJ2-1, with 9 bases identical to TRBD1. The V gene end was trimmed by 2 bases and the J gene end by 7 bases; junction bases not matched to a gene: 9. Per the germline V gene, CDR1 is SEHNR and CDR2 is FQNEAQ (reference sequence). This CDR3 contains 16 residues. CDR3 residues: CASSLKRDRVKNEQFF. Written as DNA, the CDR3 is TGTGCCAGCAGCTTAAAGAGGGACAGGGTCAAAAATGAGCAGTTCTTC. Variable domain in full (rest from reference TRBV7-9 and TRBJ2-1): DTGVSQNPRHKITKRGQNVTFRCDPISEHNRLYWYRQTLGQGPEFLTYFQNEAQLEKSRLLSDRFSAERPKGSFSTLEIQRTEQGDSAMYLCASSLKRDRVKNEQFFGPGTRLTVL.

V and J are TRBV6-5 and TRBJ1-1; D unresolved. This CDR3 is 14 amino acids long. Per germline, CDR1 MNHEY and CDR2 SVGAGI. Between the trimmed V and J ends, which lost 5 bases and 5 bases, there was a span of 15 bases. The CDR3 loop is CASSNGIYGTEAFF. DNA for the CDR3: TGTGCCAGCAGTAATGGGATTTATGGGACTGAAGCTTTCTTT.

V and J are TRBV5-4 and TRBJ2-2, with 12 bases matching TRBD2. CDR1 is SGHNT and CDR2 is YYREEE in the germline V gene (reference sequence). Unmatched junction bases numbered 11, after V lost 4 bases and J lost 7 bases. This CDR3 region has 17 residues. CDR3 nucleotide sequence: TGTGCCAGCAGCACAAAGACTAGCGGGAGTGGCCGCGGGGAGCTGTTTTTT. Its translation is CASSTKTSGSGRGELFF.

This clone was counted a single time. The CDR3 loop is CASKTRGFTGELFF. The DNA of the CDR3 is TGTGCCAGCAAAACACGGGGGTTCACCGGGGAGCTGTTTTTT. The chain recombines TRBV2 with TRBJ2-2; possibly TRBD2 for D (6 bases). Germline lookup yields CDR1 SNHLY and CDR2 FYNNEI. V lost 7 bases and J 4 bases, leaving 13 bases between the germline ends. This CDR3 contains 14 residues. Full variable domain (missing parts from reference TRBV2 and TRBJ2-2): EPEVTQTPSHQVTQMGQEVILRCVPISNHLYFYWYRQILGQKVEFLVSFYNNEISEKSEIFDDQFSVERPDGSNFTLKIRSTKLEDSAMYFCASKTRGFTGELFFGEGSRLTVL.

The chain carries TRBV6-4 and TRBJ2-3; D gene uncertain. The germline V gene encodes CDR1 MRHNA and CDR2 SNTAGT. The CDR3 is 12 residues long. The V end was cut by 4 bases, the J end by 5 bases, with 7 bases between. In DNA, the CDR3 is TGTGCCAGCAGTGCTACGGGAGATACGCAGTATTTT. Its protein is CASSATGDTQYF.

In regard to this clone: Other DNA sequences in this specimen translate into the identical CDR3. The V gene is TRBV5-1, the J gene TRBJ2-5; D remains ambiguous. The CDR3 runs to 11 residues. Trimming removed 2 bases from V and 1 base from J, with 0 bases in between. Per the germline V gene, CDR1 is SGHRS and CDR2 is YFSETQ. In nucleotides, the CDR3 is TGCGCCAGCAGCTTCCAAGAGACCCAGTACTTC. Its translation: CASSFQETQYF. Full variable domain (remainder filled in from reference TRBV5-1 and TRBJ2-5): KAGVTQTPRYLIKTRGQQVTLSCSPISGHRSVSWYQQTPGQGLQFLFEYFSETQRNKGNFPGRFSGRQFSNSRSEMNVSTLELGDSALYLCASSFQETQYFGPGTRLLVL.

This clone was recorded once. The J gene is TRBJ2-7, the V gene TRBV6-2 or TRBV6-3; TRBD2 might be the D (6 bases). Trimming left V 3 bases short and J 0 bases short, with 12 bases between. CDR1 is MNHEY, CDR2 SVGEGT, per germline. The length of the CDR3 is 15 residues. The CDR3 sequence: CASSYEAGRSYEQYF. The CDR3 DNA reads as TGTGCCAGCAGTTATGAGGCGGGGCGCTCCTACGAGCAGTACTTC.

The V call is TRBV7-3, the J call TRBJ2-2, with 7 positions matching TRBD2. The V gene's germline CDR1 is SGHTA and CDR2 FQGTGA. V dropped 5 bases and J dropped 5; count of bases not matched to a gene: 14. This CDR3 has 17 residues. CDR3 in amino acids: CASSPQSGDYPTGELFF. The DNA of the CDR3 is TGTGCCAGCAGCCCCCAATCCGGGGACTATCCTACCGGGGAGCTGTTTTTT.

This clone was seen only a few times. The chain uses TRBV15 and TRBJ1-4; D remains ambiguous. CDR3 length equals 13 residues. Trimming cost V 4 bases and J 0 bases, with 3 bases left between them. Per germline, CDR1 LNHNV and CDR2 YYDKDF (reference sequence). This CDR3 reads CATSTTTNEKLFF. The CDR3 nucleotides are TGTGCCACCAGCACGACAACTAATGAAAAACTGTTTTTT.